What follows are 21 T cell receptor beta chains derived from one specimen sequenced in a study of blood T cell repertoires in COVID-19. Clones were read by immunoSEQ multiplex PCR, and TCRdb kept only the in-frame ones, dropping some. The sample includes over 300,000 clones, more than 70% of them seen just once. The source material was peripheral blood. These receptor sequences come from a woman between 50 and 59 years old with acute or convalescent COVID-19.

As for this clone: At one boundary the junction diverges from the germline segment, which might be a read error. Other DNA sequences in the same sample also yield this CDR3. The chain employs TRBV5-1 and TRBJ2-2, with 9 bases lining up with TRBD1. There are 16 residues in the CDR3. Germline assignment: CDR1 SGHRS and CDR2 YFSETQ. This CDR3 reads CASRTKWTGDTGELFF. CDR3 in DNA: TGCGCCAGCAGGACGAAATGGACAGGGGACACCGGGGAACTGTTTTTT.

The chain has TRBV3-1 (or the pseudogene TRBV3-2) and TRBJ1-1; D remains ambiguous. The length of the CDR3 is 15 residues. With 1 base removed from V and 3 bases from J, the gap between germline ends came to 12 bases. Germline CDR1 and CDR2: LGHDT and YNNKEL (reference sequence). Written as DNA, the CDR3 is TGTGCCAGCAGCCAAGGTTCGCGTCCGGACACTGAAGCTTTCTTT. It yields the protein CASSQGSRPDTEAFF.

The chain recombines TRBV12-3 or TRBV12-4 with TRBJ1-2; 9 bases match TRBD1. Unmatched junction bases numbered 5, after V lost 5 bases and J lost 7 bases. CDR3 length equals 13 residues. CDR3 amino acids: CASSTTGGGGYTF. For the CDR3, the DNA is TGTGCCAGCAGTACAACAGGGGGCGGTGGCTACACCTTC.

The rearrangement joins TRBV28 to TRBJ2-7; 11 bases line up with TRBD1. Per germline, CDR1 MDHEN and CDR2 SYDVKM. V lost 3 bases to trimming and J lost 7 bases; unmatched junction nucleotides: 8. The CDR3 is made up of 15 amino acids. The CDR3, as DNA: TGTGCCAGCAGTTTTATGGGACAGGGGGTGAGGGAGCAGTACTTC. Its translation: CASSFMGQGVREQYF.

This clone has a single count. V and J are TRBV28 and TRBJ1-5, with 8 bases identical to TRBD1. Germline lookup yields CDR1 MDHEN and CDR2 SYDVKM. The V segment lost 2 bases and the J segment 7 bases; nucleotides outside the gene matches: 4. CDR3 size: 14 residues. The CDR3 sequence: CASSLGQGWQPQHF. In nucleotides, the CDR3 is TGTGCCAGCAGTTTAGGACAGGGATGGCAGCCCCAGCATTTT.

The chain couples TRBV13 to TRBJ2-7; D is perhaps TRBD1 (6 bases). CDR1 PRHDT and CDR2 FYEKMQ come from the germline V gene (reference sequence). This CDR3 comprises 16 residues. Trimming removed 4 bases from V and 0 bases from J, with 16 bases in between. The CDR3 nucleotides are TGTGCCAGCAGCTATCTAGTTAGGGGGAGCTCCTACGAGCAGTACTTC. Its translation is CASSYLVRGSSYEQYF.

This chain connects TRBV27 to TRBJ2-1; D may be TRBD2 (6 bases). This CDR3 region has 14 residues. Germline V CDR1 and CDR2: MNHEY, SMNVEV (reference sequence). V lost 8 bases and J lost 7, with 18 bases in between. CDR3 DNA: TGTGCCAGCCAAACGGGGAGCGGGCATAATGAGCAGTTCTTC. It specifies CASQTGSGHNEQFF.

V is TRBV28 and J is TRBJ2-5; 8 positions match TRBD2. This CDR3 is built from 15 residues. Germline V lookup: CDR1 MDHEN, CDR2 SYDVKM. V lost 6 bases and J lost 1; bases outside the gene matches: 7. The chain's CDR3 is CASRTPLAVQETQYF. The CDR3, as DNA: TGTGCCAGCAGGACTCCACTAGCGGTCCAAGAGACCCAGTACTTC.

The chain links TRBV15 to TRBJ1-2, with D perhaps matching TRBD1 (5 bases). The CDR3 is 16 residues long. V lost 6 bases to trimming and J lost 7 bases, with 24 bases between them. CDR1 is LNHNV and CDR2 is YYDKDF in the germline V gene (reference sequence). CDR3 sequence reads: CATRTDEGLPGGGYTF. CDR3 in DNA: TGTGCCACCAGGACTGATGAGGGGCTCCCCGGGGGTGGCTACACCTTC.

The chain links TRBV4-2 to TRBJ1-3, with D hard to call. Germline CDR1 and CDR2: LGHNA and YNFKEQ. Trimming stripped 0 bases from V and 4 bases from J, with 10 bases between. This CDR3 contains 15 residues. The CDR3 nucleotides read TGTGCCAGCAGCCAAGACGGGGTAGCAGGAAACACCATATATTTT. This gives the protein CASSQDGVAGNTIYF.

The table lists this clone with a few counts. The chain links TRBV9 to TRBJ2-3, with TRBD2 matching 12 bases. Germline lookup yields CDR1 SGDLS and CDR2 YYNGEE. The junction had 4 bases not matched to a gene; V was cut back by 0 bases and J by 2 bases. CDR3 length: 17 amino acids. CDR3 residues: CASSVARTSGNTDTQYF. CDR3 DNA: TGTGCCAGCAGCGTAGCCCGGACTAGCGGGAACACAGATACGCAGTATTTT.

In DNA form, the CDR3 reads TGTGCCAGCACCCAGGCGGGGACAGGGCCTAACTATGGCTACACCTTC. Its protein is CASTQAGTGPNYGYTF. This chain uses TRBV28 with TRBJ1-2, with TRBD1 identical over 9 bases. The germline V gene has CDR1 MDHEN and CDR2 SYDVKM. Germline trimming cut 7 bases from V and 0 bases from J; bases unmatched to any gene: 9. There are 16 residues in the CDR3.

The chain is built from TRBV28 and TRBJ1-5, with 8 bases lining up with TRBD1. Germline V gene lookup returns CDR1 MDHEN and CDR2 SYDVKM. This CDR3 has 17 amino acids. Trimming took 3 bases from V and 0 from J; bases not matched to a gene: 7. Here the CDR3 DNA reads TGTGCCAGCAGTTTTCCCGGGACAGGCGATAGCAATCAGCCCCAGCATTTT. This encodes CASSFPGTGDSNQPQHF.

CDR3 coding DNA: TGTGCCAGCTCACAGGGGGTTACAGATACGCAGTATTTT. Translation: CASSQGVTDTQYF. The rearrangement joins TRBV18 to TRBJ2-3, with D perhaps matching TRBD1 (6 bases). This CDR3 region has 13 residues. Between the trimmed V and J ends, which lost 4 bases and 3 bases, there was a span of 8 bases. Per the germline V gene, CDR1 is KGHSH and CDR2 is LQKENI.

This chain links TRBV27 with TRBJ1-2; D unclear. Deletions cut 2 bases from V and 5 bases from J, with 6 bases between. CDR1 is MNHEY and CDR2 is SMNVEV in the germline V gene (reference sequence). This CDR3 has 12 amino acids. The CDR3 DNA is TGTGCCAGCAGTTTACCAGGTTATGGCTACACCTTC. As protein: CASSLPGYGYTF.

The CDR3 DNA sequence: TGTGCCAGCAGTCCCTTACACGGGGGTCCCTATGGCTACACCTTC. This translates into CASSPLHGGPYGYTF. This rearrangement joins TRBV11-2 to TRBJ1-2, with a tentative D call TRBD1 (5 bases). CDR3 size: 15 residues. V gave up 6 bases and J gave up 4 bases, with 18 bases separating them. Germline V gene sequence: CDR1 SGHAT, CDR2 FQNNGV.

This chain links TRBV7-9 with TRBJ2-2; D unresolved. V dropped 7 bases and J dropped 3 bases, with 9 bases sitting between them. The CDR3 runs 13 residues. The germline gives CDR1 SEHNR, CDR2 FQNEAQ (reference sequence). The CDR3 coding sequence is TGTGCCAGCACCCCCCCCGACACCGGGGAGCTGTTTTTT. It yields the protein CASTPPDTGELFF.

This chain links TRBV5-1 with TRBJ2-7; D may be TRBD2 (6 bases). This CDR3 has 15 residues. V was pared by 5 bases and J by 11 bases, with 26 bases between. CDR1 and CDR2 (germline): SGHRS, YFSETQ. CDR3 sequence: CASSSPGIAEELEYF. CDR3 coding DNA: TGCGCCAGCAGTTCCCCCGGGATAGCGGAGGAATTGGAGTACTTC.

J is TRBJ2-7 and V is TRBV5-1; D is possibly TRBD1 (6 bases). CDR1 is SGHRS and CDR2 is YFSETQ in the germline V gene. This CDR3 has 14 amino acids. The ends were cut back, 8 bases at V and 0 bases at J, with 15 bases in the middle. The CDR3 DNA is TGCGCCAGTAGTAGGACAGATAGCTCCTACGAGCAGTACTTC. It encodes CASSRTDSSYEQYF.

The rearrangement links TRBV7-8 to TRBJ2-7, with D possibly being TRBD2 (5 bases). Trimming left V 3 bases short and J 1 base short, with 7 bases between. Germline V gene lookup returns CDR1 SGHVS and CDR2 FQNEAQ. The CDR3 covers 13 residues. The CDR3 loop reads CASSFGGSYEQYF. CDR3 in DNA: TGTGCCAGCAGCTTTGGAGGATCCTACGAGCAGTACTTC.

CDR3 coding DNA: TGTGCCAGCAGCTCAACCGCGGCGGATGAAAAACTGTTTTTT. It specifies CASSSTAADEKLFF. The chain recombines TRBV27 with TRBJ1-4; D gene uncertain. The CDR3 is 14 amino acids. CDR1 and CDR2 from the germline V gene are MNHEY and SMNVEV (reference sequence). Deletions cut 6 bases from V and 6 bases from J, with 14 bases between.